This entry is about one T cell receptor beta chain. As originally analysed: Using reference gene primer amplification, nucleated cell counts were estimated. Clones were sequenced by immunoSEQ multiplex PCR, and TCRdb holds only the in-frame ones, with some missing. Clonal size and the V and J genes are those of that table, whereas D and trimming came from the DNA. The data hold under 150,000 clones, with around three quarters observed a single time. This specimen comes from a study of blood T cell repertoires in COVID-19. Study details: Samples of COVID-19 (acute and convalescent) were obtained from the United States, Italy and Spain. In each case, the material was cDNA or gDNA derived from T cells, B-cell-depleted T cells, or PBMCs.

Trimming removed 3 bases from V and 2 bases from J, with 10 bases in between. CDR1 is LNHDA, CDR2 SQIVND, per germline (reference sequence). This CDR3 region has 14 residues. The rearrangement links TRBV19 to TRBJ1-1, with D unresolved. The TCR was taken from a woman aged 80 or over with acute or convalescent COVID-19. The sequenced material came from peripheral blood. The CDR3, as DNA: TGTGCCAGTAGTATGATTTCGGGTAACACTGAAGCTTTCTTT. It specifies CASSMISGNTEAFF.